Listed here are 10 T cell receptor beta chains from one sample, sequenced in a study of Tregs in tolerant kidney transplant recipients. Generated by immunoSEQ multiplex PCR, the TCRdb table keeps only in-frame clones and is missing some. The top ten hold 0.64% of the sample, which has 200,000 to 300,000 clones, roughly 84% seen once. The material sequenced was CD4+ T cells from blood. Every receptor here comes from a human donor in good health.

The chain couples TRBV10-1 to TRBJ2-5, with 16 bases matching TRBD2. Germline loops: CDR1 WNHNN, CDR2 SYGVQD (reference sequence). With V trimmed by 7 bases and J by 5 bases, 22 bases remained unmatched. The CDR3 length is 21 residues. The CDR3 bases are TGCGCCAGCACTATGGGACAGGGTGGTGGGACTAGCGGGAGGGCCGGTGAGACCCAGTACTTC. This gives the protein CASTMGQGGGTSGRAGETQYF.

Here the CDR3 reads CASSTGVYEQYF. CDR3 sequence (DNA): TGTGCCAGCAGTACAGGGGTTTACGAGCAGTACTTC. The V and J genes are TRBV2 and TRBJ2-7; 7 nucleotides agree with TRBD1. V trimming: 5 bases; J trimming: 4 bases; junction bases outside the gene matches: 2. The CDR3 contains 12 residues. Germline CDR1 SNHLY, CDR2 FYNNEI. Full variable domain (missing parts from reference TRBV2 and TRBJ2-7): EPEVTQTPSHQVTQMGQEVILRCVPISNHLYFYWYRQILGQKVEFLVSFYNNEISEKSEIFDDQFSVERPDGSNFTLKIRSTKLEDSAMYFCASSTGVYEQYFGPGTRLTVT.

This chain connects TRBV2 to TRBJ2-7, with 10 bases lining up with TRBD2. The CDR3 runs to 17 residues. With 0 bases clipped from V and 0 bases from J, the junction kept 5 bases outside the gene matches. Germline-derived CDR1 and CDR2 are SNHLY and FYNNEI. The CDR3 here is CASSEALLAGFSYEQYF. The DNA of the CDR3 is TGTGCCAGCAGTGAAGCGCTACTAGCGGGATTCTCCTACGAGCAGTACTTC.

This clone has just one count. Other nucleotide sequences in the sample specify the same CDR3. The V call is TRBV5-1, the J call TRBJ1-2; 8 bases are shared with TRBD1. The V gene end was trimmed by 0 bases and the J gene end by 4 bases; junction bases not matched to a gene: 2. The V gene's germline CDR1 is SGHRS and CDR2 YFSETQ. This CDR3 spans 14 amino acids. The DNA for the CDR3 is TGCGCCAGCAGCTTGGTGACAGGGGTCTATGGCTACACCTTC. Its protein is CASSLVTGVYGYTF.

V gene TRBV19 combines with J gene TRBJ1-5; a possible D gene is TRBD1 (6 bases). CDR1 LNHDA and CDR2 SQIVND come from the germline V gene (reference sequence). V gave up 3 bases and J gave up 1 base, with 13 bases separating them. This CDR3 comprises 16 residues. CDR3 DNA sequence: TGTGCCAGTAGTATGCAGGGGCAGGGGAGCAATCAGCCCCAGCATTTT. This translates into CASSMQGQGSNQPQHF.

The chain joins TRBV2 to TRBJ1-5; unclear D gene. The CDR3 contains 13 residues. CDR1 is SNHLY and CDR2 is FYNNEI in the germline V gene. With 2 bases removed from V and 4 bases from J, the gap between germline ends came to 6 bases. The chain's CDR3 is CASSESENQPQHF. The CDR3 DNA is TGTGCCAGCAGTGAATCGGAGAATCAGCCCCAGCATTTT.

The V and J genes are TRBV11-2 and TRBJ1-3, with 10 bases fitting TRBD1. V gave up 5 bases and J gave up 0 bases; unmatched junction bases: 10. Germline CDR1 reads SGHAT; CDR2 reads FQNNGV. This CDR3 spans 18 amino acids. The CDR3 nucleotides read TGTGCCAGCAGCCCAGACCGACAGGGGGCCTCCTCTGGAAACACCATATATTTT. It translates to CASSPDRQGASSGNTIYF.

The sample holds a few counts of this clone. The V gene is TRBV6-5, the J gene TRBJ2-7; 9 nucleotides line up with TRBD1. The germline CDR1 and CDR2 sequences are MNHEY and SVGAGI. V lost 5 bases, J lost 2 bases, and 4 bases stayed unmatched. This CDR3 region has 14 residues. In DNA form, the CDR3 reads TGTGCCAGCAGTCAGGACAGGGGACCCTACGAGCAGTACTTC. It codes for CASSQDRGPYEQYF.

The chain couples TRBV6-5 to TRBJ2-1, with unresolved D. V lost 4 bases to trimming and J lost 7 bases, with 11 bases between them. The CDR3 runs 13 residues. The V gene's germline CDR1 is MNHEY and CDR2 SVGAGI. The CDR3 loop is CASSWAPINEQFF. Here the CDR3 DNA reads TGTGCCAGCAGTTGGGCTCCAATAAATGAGCAGTTCTTC.

The J gene is TRBJ2-7, the V gene TRBV12-1; TRBD1 reflects the table's D call only, with no check against the DNA. TRBV12-1 is marked as a pseudogene. The CDR3 has 18 residues. CDR3: CASSFLAFLRHPQCQQYF. The DNA for the CDR3 is TGTGCCAGCAGCTTTTTGGCTTTTTTGCGACACCCTCAGTGTCAGCAGTACTTC.